One T cell receptor (beta chain) is described in this entry. Unmatched junction bases numbered 6, after V lost 4 bases and J lost 2 bases. Per germline, CDR1 SGDLS and CDR2 YYNGEE. This CDR3 comprises 15 residues. The data are from a study of blood T cell repertoires in COVID-19. Study at large: Spain, Italy and the United States supplied samples that represented acute and convalescent COVID-19. Sources were T cells, B-cell-depleted T cells, or PBMCs; the material itself was cDNA or gDNA.

Original analysis: Scientists estimated how many nucleated cells there were by amplifying reference gene primers. Data came from immunoSEQ multiplex PCR; TCRdb stores just in-frame clones and leaves some out. The V and J calls and the clone size are those of that table, but D and trimming were determined from the DNA. The table has around 140,000 clones, around 87% seen once. This TCR came from a man aged 50-59 years who had recovered from COVID-19. The specimen sequenced was peripheral blood. The J gene is TRBJ2-5, the V gene TRBV9; 9 nucleotides match TRBD1. DNA of the CDR3: TGTGCCAGCAGCTCAGACGGGACAGGGCAAGAGACCCAGTACTTC. It encodes CASSSDGTGQETQYF.